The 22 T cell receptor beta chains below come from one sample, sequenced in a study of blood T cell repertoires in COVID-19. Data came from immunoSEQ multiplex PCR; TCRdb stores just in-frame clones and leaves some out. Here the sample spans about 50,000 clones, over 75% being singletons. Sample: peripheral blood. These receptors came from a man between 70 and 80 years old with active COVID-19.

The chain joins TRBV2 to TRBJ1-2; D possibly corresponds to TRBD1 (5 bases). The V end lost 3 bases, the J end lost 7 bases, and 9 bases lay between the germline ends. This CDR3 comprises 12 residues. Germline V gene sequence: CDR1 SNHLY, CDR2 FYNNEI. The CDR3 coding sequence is TGTGCCAGCAGTGAGGGGCGGAGTGGCTACACCTTC. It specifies CASSEGRSGYTF.

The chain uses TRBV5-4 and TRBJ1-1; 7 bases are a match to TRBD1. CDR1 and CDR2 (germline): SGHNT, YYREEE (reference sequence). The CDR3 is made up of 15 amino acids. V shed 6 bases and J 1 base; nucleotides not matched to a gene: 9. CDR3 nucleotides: TGTGCCAGCACCTACGACGGGACAGCGAACACTGAAGCTTTCTTT. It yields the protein CASTYDGTANTEAFF.

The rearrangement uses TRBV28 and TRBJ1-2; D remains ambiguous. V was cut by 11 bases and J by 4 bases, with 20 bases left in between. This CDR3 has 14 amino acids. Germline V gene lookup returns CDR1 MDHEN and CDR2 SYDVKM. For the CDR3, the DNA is TGTGCCTCCTGTCTGGTTTCCGCTACCTATGGCTACACCTTC. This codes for CASCLVSATYGYTF.

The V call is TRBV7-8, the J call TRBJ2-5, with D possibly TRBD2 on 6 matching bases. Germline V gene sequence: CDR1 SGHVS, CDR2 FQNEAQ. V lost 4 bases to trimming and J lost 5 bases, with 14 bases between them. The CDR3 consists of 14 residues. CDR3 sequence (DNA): TGTGCCAGCAGCTCCCGGGGGTTGGGGGAGACCCAGTACTTC. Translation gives CASSSRGLGETQYF.

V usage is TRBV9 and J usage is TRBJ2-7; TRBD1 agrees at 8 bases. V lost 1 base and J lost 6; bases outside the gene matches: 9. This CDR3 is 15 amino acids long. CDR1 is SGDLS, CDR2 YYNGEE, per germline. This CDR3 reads CASSVTTGVGSEQYF. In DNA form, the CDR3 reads TGTGCCAGCAGCGTAACGACAGGGGTGGGGTCCGAGCAGTACTTC.

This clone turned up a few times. CDR3 loop: CASSPGTSGGSYEQYF. The CDR3 DNA reads as TGTGCCAGCTCACCCGGGACTAGCGGGGGCTCCTACGAGCAGTACTTC. This chain uses TRBV18 with TRBJ2-7; 14 bases fit TRBD2. After removal of 3 bases from V and 0 bases from J, the junction contained 1 base not matched to a gene. The CDR3 loop spans 16 amino acids. Germline V lookup: CDR1 KGHSH, CDR2 LQKENI.

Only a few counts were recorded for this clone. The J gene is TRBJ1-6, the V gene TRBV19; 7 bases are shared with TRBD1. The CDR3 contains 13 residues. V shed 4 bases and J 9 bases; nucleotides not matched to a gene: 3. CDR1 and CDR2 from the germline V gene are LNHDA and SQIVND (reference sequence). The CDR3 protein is CASSRGQVSPLHF. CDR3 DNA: TGTGCCAGTAGTAGAGGACAGGTTTCACCCCTCCACTTT.

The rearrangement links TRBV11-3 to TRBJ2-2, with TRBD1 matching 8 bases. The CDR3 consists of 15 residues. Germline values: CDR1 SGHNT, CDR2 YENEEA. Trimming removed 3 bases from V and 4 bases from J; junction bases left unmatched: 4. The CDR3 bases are TGTGCCAGCAGCTTCCGGACAGGGAGCACCGGGGAGCTGTTTTTT. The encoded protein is CASSFRTGSTGELFF.

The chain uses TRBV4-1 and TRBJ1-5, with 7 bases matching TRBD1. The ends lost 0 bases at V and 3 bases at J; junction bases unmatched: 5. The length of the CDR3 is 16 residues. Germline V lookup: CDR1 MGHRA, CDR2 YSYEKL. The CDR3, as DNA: TGCGCCAGCAGCCAAGATTCTACAGGGGCCAATCAGCCCCAGCATTTT. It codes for CASSQDSTGANQPQHF.

The CDR3 protein is CASSQESRGGHYNEQFF. The CDR3 coding sequence is TGTGCCAGCAGCCAAGAAAGCCGGGGGGGCCACTACAATGAGCAGTTCTTC. This chain connects TRBV4-2 to TRBJ2-1; TRBD2 agrees at 8 bases. With V trimmed by 0 bases and J by 3 bases, 7 bases remained unmatched. Germline V CDR1 and CDR2: LGHNA, YNFKEQ. There are 17 residues in the CDR3.

The CDR3 DNA reads as TGTGCCAGCAGTTCGGGGATTCTAGCGGGGGGGCCGCGTACCGGGGAGCTGTTTTTT. This translates into CASSSGILAGGPRTGELFF. The chain combines TRBV11-2 with TRBJ2-2, with 12 bases aligning to TRBD2. Germline CDR1 SGHAT, CDR2 FQNNGV. CDR3 length: 19 residues. With V trimmed by 6 bases and J by 5 bases, 16 bases remained unmatched.

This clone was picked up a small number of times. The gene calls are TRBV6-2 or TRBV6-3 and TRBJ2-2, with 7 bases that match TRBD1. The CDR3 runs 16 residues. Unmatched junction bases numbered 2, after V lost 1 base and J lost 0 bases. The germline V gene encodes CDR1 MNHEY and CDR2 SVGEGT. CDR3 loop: CASSYWDSANTGELFF. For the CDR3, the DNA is TGTGCCAGCAGTTACTGGGACAGTGCGAACACCGGGGAGCTGTTTTTT.

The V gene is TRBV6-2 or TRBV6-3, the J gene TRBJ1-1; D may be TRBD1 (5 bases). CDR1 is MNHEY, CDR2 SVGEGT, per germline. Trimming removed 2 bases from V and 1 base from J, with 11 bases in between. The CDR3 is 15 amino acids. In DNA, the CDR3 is TGTGCCAGCAGTTACCCCCCAGGGAAGAACACTGAAGCTTTCTTT. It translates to CASSYPPGKNTEAFF.

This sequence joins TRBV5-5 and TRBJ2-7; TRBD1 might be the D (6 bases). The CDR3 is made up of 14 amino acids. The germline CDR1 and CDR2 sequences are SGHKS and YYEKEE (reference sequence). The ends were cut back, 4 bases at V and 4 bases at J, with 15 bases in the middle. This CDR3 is CASSATGNWYEQYF. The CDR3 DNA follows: TGTGCCAGCAGCGCTACAGGGAATTGGTACGAGCAGTACTTC.

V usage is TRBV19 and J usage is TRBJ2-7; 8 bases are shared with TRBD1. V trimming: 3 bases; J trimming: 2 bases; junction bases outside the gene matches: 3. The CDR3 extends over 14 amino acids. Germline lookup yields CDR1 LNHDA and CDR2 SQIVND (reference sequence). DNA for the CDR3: TGTGCCAGTAGTATCGGGACAGGCCCCTACGAGCAGTACTTC. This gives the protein CASSIGTGPYEQYF.

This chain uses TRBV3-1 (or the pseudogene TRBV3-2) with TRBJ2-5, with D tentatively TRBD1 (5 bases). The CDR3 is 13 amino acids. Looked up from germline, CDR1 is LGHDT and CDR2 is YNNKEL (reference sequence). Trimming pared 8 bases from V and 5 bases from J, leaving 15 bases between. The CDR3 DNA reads TGTGCCAGCGGATCCAGGGTAGACGAGACCCAGTACTTC. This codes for CASGSRVDETQYF.

DNA of the CDR3: TGTGCCAGCAGCCAAGATTGGGGGGTTTGGGATCAGCCCCAGCATTTT. Residues: CASSQDWGVWDQPQHF. The genes are TRBV3-1 (or the pseudogene TRBV3-2) and TRBJ1-5, with a possible D match to TRBD1 (5 bases). In germline, CDR1 is LGHDT, CDR2 YNNKEL (reference sequence). The ends were cut back, 0 bases at V and 5 bases at J, with 14 bases in the middle. The CDR3 length is 16 residues.

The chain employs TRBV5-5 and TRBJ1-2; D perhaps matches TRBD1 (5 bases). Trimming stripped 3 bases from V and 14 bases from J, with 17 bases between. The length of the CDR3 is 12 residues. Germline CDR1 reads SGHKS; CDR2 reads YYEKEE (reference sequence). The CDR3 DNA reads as TGTGCCAGCAGCTCCCTTGACAGTGCGGAGACCTTC. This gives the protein CASSSLDSAETF.

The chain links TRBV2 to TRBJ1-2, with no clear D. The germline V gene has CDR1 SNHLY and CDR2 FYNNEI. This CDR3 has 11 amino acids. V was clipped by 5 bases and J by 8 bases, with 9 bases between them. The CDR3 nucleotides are TGTGCCAGCAGTCCCCCAAAAGGCTACACCTTC. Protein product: CASSPPKGYTF.

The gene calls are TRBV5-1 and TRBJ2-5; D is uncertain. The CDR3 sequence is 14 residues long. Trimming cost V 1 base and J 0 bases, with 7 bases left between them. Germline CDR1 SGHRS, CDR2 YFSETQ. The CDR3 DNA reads TGCGCCAGCAGCTTGTTGAGTAACCAAGAGACCCAGTACTTC. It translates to CASSLLSNQETQYF. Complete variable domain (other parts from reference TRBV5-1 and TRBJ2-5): KAGVTQTPRYLIKTRGQQVTLSCSPISGHRSVSWYQQTPGQGLQFLFEYFSETQRNKGNFPGRFSGRQFSNSRSEMNVSTLELGDSALYLCASSLLSNQETQYFGPGTRLLVL.

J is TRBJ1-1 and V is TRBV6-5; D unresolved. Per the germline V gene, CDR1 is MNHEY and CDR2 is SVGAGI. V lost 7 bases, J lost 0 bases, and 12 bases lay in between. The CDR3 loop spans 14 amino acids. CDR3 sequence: CASTRSTLNTEAFF. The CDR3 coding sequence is TGTGCCAGCACCCGGAGCACGTTGAACACTGAAGCTTTCTTT.

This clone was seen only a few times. The DNA for the CDR3 is TGCGCCAGCAGCCAAGATCGAAGGTACGGACAAGCCTCTGGAAACACCATATATTTT. Translating gives CASSQDRRYGQASGNTIYF. V gene TRBV4-1 combines with J gene TRBJ1-3; TRBD1 might be the D (5 bases). There are 19 residues in the CDR3. The germline V gene has CDR1 MGHRA and CDR2 YSYEKL. Trimming removed 0 bases from V and 0 bases from J, with 18 bases in between.